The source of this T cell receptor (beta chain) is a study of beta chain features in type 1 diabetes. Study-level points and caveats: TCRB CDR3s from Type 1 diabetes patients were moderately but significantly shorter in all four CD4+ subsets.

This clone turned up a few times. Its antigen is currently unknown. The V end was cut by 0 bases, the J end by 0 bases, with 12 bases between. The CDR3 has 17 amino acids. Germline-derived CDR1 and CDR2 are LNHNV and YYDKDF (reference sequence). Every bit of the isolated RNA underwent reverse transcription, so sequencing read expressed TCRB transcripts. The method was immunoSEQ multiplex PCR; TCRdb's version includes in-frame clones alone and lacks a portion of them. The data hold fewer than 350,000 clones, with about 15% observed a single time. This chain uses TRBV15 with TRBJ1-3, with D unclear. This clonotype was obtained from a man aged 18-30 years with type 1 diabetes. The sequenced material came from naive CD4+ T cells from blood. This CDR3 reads CATSRDRGRSSGNTIYF. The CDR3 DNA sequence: TGTGCCACCAGCAGAGATCGCGGCAGAAGCTCTGGAAACACCATATATTTT.